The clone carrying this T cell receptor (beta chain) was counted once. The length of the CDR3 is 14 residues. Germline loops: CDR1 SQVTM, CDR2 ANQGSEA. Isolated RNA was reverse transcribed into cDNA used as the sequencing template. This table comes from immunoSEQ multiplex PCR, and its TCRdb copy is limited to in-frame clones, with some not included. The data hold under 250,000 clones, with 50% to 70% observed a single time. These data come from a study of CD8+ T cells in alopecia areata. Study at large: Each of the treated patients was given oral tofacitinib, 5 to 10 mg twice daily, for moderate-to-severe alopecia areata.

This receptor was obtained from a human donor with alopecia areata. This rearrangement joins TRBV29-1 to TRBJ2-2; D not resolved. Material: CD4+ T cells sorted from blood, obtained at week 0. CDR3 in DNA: TGCAGTTTTTGCGGCCGGGTCCCTCCCGGGGAGCTGTTTTTT. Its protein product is CSFCGRVPPGELFF.